This T cell receptor beta chain was sequenced during a study of blood T cells in healthy people across ages. Study conclusions and caveats: It was not known whether donors were CMV positive (a possible confounder of expanded clonotype changes). In older individuals, TCR beta diversity per million T cells was lower, falling roughly linearly with age.

With regard to this clonotype: Its antigen is not known.

This CDR3 spans 16 amino acids. Germline-derived CDR1 and CDR2 are SGHTA and FQGNSA. The junction had 12 bases not matched to a gene; V was cut back by 5 bases and J by 3 bases. The authors ran a second PCR of roughly 6 to 11 cycles using a sample-barcoded 5' primer and a J-beta primer mix. Each cDNA was tagged by a template-switch adaptor containing 12 random nucleotides. One entry per CDR3 protein, called by TCRdb with MiXCR from the 5' RACE reads. This sample has about a million distinct CDR3 sequences, with roughly half found just once. The TCR comes from a woman aged 55 to 70 in good health. V usage is TRBV7-2 and J usage is TRBJ2-7; 8 bases are shared with TRBD2. The specimen sequenced was blood. The DNA for the CDR3 is TGTGCCAGCAGCATAACCGGGACTAGTAGGGTCTACGAGCAGTACTTC. Translated, it gives CASSITGTSRVYEQYF.